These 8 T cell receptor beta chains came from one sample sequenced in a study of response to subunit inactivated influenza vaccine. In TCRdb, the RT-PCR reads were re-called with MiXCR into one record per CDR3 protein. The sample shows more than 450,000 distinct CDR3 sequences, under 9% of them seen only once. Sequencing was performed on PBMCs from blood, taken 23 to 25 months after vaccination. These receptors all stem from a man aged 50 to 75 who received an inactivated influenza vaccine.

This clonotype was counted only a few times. DNA of the CDR3: TGTGCCAGCAGTGGTGGGGGACATAGCACAGATACGCAGTATTTT. As protein: CASSGGGHSTDTQYF. V is TRBV6-1 and J is TRBJ2-3; the D gene is possibly TRBD1 (6 bases). Trimming took off 4 bases at V and 0 bases at J, with 11 bases between the two ends. The CDR3 has 15 amino acids. Germline lookup yields CDR1 MNHNS and CDR2 SASEGT.

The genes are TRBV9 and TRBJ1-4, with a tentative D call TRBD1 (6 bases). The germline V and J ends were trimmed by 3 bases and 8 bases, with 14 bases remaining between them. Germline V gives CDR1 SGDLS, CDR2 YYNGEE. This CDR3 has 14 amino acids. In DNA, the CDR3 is TGTGCCAGCAGCGGGACGGACAGCGAAGAAAAACTGTTTTTT. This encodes CASSGTDSEEKLFF.

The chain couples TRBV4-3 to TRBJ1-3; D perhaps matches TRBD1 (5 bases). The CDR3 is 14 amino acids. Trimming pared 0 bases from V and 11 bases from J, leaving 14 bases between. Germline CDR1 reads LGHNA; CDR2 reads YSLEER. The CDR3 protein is CASSQDRLGGAIYF. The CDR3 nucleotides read TGCGCCAGCAGCCAAGATCGGTTGGGGGGAGCCATATATTTT.

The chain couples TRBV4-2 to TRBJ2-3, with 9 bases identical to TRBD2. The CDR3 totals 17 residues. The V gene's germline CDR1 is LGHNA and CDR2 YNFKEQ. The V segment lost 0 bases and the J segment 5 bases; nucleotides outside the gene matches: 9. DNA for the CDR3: TGTGCCAGCAGCCAAGAAGGTGCTAGCGGGGTAAGAGATACGCAGTATTTT. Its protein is CASSQEGASGVRDTQYF.

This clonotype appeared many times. CDR3 loop: CSANDGSGYTF. The CDR3 bases are TGCAGTGCAAATGACGGGAGTGGCTACACCTTC. The chain recombines TRBV20-1 with TRBJ1-2, with unresolved D. V was shortened by 6 bases and J by 7 bases, with 12 bases between the two germline ends. Germline lookup yields CDR1 DFQATT and CDR2 SNEGSKA (reference sequence). The CDR3 has 11 amino acids.

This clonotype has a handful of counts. The CDR3 bases are TGCGCCAGCAGCCTCGGACAGGGAGTGGGCGAGCAGTACTTC. It codes for CASSLGQGVGEQYF. The chain joins TRBV5-1 to TRBJ2-7; 8 bases are a match to TRBD1. The trim removed 4 bases at V and 6 bases at J, leaving 9 bases unmatched. The CDR3 is made up of 14 amino acids. From germline, CDR1 is SGHRS and CDR2 YFSETQ. The variable domain in full, with the rest retrieved from reference TRBV5-1 and TRBJ2-7, is KAGVTQTPRYLIKTRGQQVTLSCSPISGHRSVSWYQQTPGQGLQFLFEYFSETQRNKGNFPGRFSGRQFSNSRSEMNVSTLELGDSALYLCASSLGQGVGEQYFGPGTRLTVT.

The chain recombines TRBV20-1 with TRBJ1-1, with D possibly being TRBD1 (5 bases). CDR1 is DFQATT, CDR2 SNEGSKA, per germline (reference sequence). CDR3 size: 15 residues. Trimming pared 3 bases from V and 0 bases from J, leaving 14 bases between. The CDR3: CSASVHQGLNTEAFF. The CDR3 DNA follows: TGCAGTGCTAGTGTTCACCAGGGTTTGAACACTGAAGCTTTCTTT.

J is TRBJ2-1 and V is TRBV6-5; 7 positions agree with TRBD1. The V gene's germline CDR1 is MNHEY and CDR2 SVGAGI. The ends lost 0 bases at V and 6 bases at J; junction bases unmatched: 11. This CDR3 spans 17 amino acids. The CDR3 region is CASSYSRQGPFFNEQFF. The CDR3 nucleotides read TGTGCCAGCAGTTACTCCCGACAGGGCCCATTTTTCAATGAGCAGTTCTTC.